The present T cell receptor beta chain was sequenced within a study of cytomegalovirus exposure and HLA in healthy donors. Whole-study context: The platform used for the 120 validation repertoires matched that of the roughly 720 first-cohort repertoires, a later analysis reported. Points from the study as a whole: The study put 150 or so TCR beta chains on its list as cytomegalovirus-associated. Most sequenced TCRs were rare (though some public TCRs occurred in many donors).

Looked up from germline, CDR1 is KGHSH and CDR2 is LQKENI. V lost 8 bases and J lost 1; bases outside the gene matches: 7. The CDR3 sequence is 15 residues long. As to this clone: Its specificity is unknown.

The donors were members of the validation cohort, which comprised about 120 subjects and was separate from the first cohort of 666 subjects. Repertoires were generated with immunoSEQ multiplex PCR, while TCRdb's copy carries only in-frame clones and drops some. There are some 130,000 clones in the sample; around 80% occur only once, and just under 30% lies in the top ten. This sequence originates from a man aged 25 to 45 in good health and CMV-seropositive. Sequencing was performed on PBMCs. V gene TRBV18 combines with J gene TRBJ1-2; 10 bases are a match to TRBD1. The DNA for the CDR3 is TGTGCCAGCACATACGGGACAGGGGATAACTATGGCTACACCTTC. This codes for CASTYGTGDNYGYTF.